The entry below gives a single T cell receptor (beta chain) sequence along with its context. What it recognizes is unknown. The sample belongs to a study of OX40 agonist ivuxolimab in advanced cancers. Overall study context: Ivuxolimab was delivered to patients intravenously every 2 weeks at doses spanning 0.01 to 10 mg/kg.

This CDR3 spans 15 amino acids. V shed 3 bases, J shed 3 bases, and the junction held 5 bases outside the gene matches. The V gene's germline CDR1 is SGHRS and CDR2 YFSETQ. The study, taken as a whole, reports: Both CD4+ and CD8+ T cell populations in blood had undergone clonal expansion by week 6 at 0.1 to 3.0 mg/kg.

Patients were excluded for autoimmune disease history or systemic immunosuppression. The repertoire was sequenced with immunoSEQ multiplex PCR; TCRdb's copy has only in-frame clones and lacks some. The repertoire includes more than 25,000 clones, 75% to 90% of them detected once, and around 33% sits in the top ten. The chain carries TRBV5-1 and TRBJ2-1; 8 nucleotides match TRBD2. The sequenced sample was CD4+ or CD8+ T cells sorted from blood, obtained in a trial of the OX40 agonist ivuxolimab. The source is an adult with an advanced solid tumor such as melanoma, head and neck, liver or kidney cancer. In DNA, the CDR3 is TGCGCCAGCAGCTCCACTAGCGGTTTCTACAATGAGCAGTTCTTC. Amino acid sequence: CASSSTSGFYNEQFF.